The clone carrying this TCR beta chain was observed many times. The sample is drawn from a study of T cells in Graves' hyperthyroidism and ophthalmopathy. Researchers barred patients who had uncontrolled infection, other autoimmune disease, pregnancy or lactation. From RNA transcripts, TCR beta CDR3 regions were amplified. When the TCR CDR3 underwent first-round RT-PCR, the HTBI primer set was used. TCRdb re-derived calls from the multiplex PCR reads in MiXCR, one entry per CDR3 protein. The data contain 550,000 to 600,000 distinct CDR3 sequences, 40% to 55% of them singletons. Sequenced sample: peripheral blood or thyroid tissue (not recorded which). This TCR derives from an adult woman with Graves' disease, either hyperthyroidism or ophthalmopathy (not recorded which).

The CDR3 DNA follows: TGTGCCAGCAGTTTGATGATGGAGACCCAGTACTTC. This gives the protein CASSLMMETQYF. This chain joins TRBV12-3 or TRBV12-4 and TRBJ2-5; D is unresolved. This CDR3 contains 12 residues. V lost 3 bases to trimming and J lost 5 bases, with 7 bases between them.